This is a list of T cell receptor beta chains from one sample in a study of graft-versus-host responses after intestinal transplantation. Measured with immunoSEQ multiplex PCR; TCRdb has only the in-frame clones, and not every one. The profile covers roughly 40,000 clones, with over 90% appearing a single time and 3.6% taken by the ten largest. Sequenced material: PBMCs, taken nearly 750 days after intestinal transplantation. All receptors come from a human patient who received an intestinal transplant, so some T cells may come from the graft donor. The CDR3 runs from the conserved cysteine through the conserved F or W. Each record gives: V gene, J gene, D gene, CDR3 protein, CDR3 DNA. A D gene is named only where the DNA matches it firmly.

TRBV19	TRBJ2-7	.	CASSNRDGYEQYF	TGTGCCAGTAGTAACCGGGACGGTTACGAGCAGTACTTC
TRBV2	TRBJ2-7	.	CASSQVYEQYF	TGTGCCAGCAGTCAGGTCTACGAGCAGTACTTC
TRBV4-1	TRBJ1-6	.	CASSRRMEGTVVSPLHF	TGCGCCAGCAGCCGCCGCATGGAGGGGACGGTTGTCTCACCCCTCCACTTT
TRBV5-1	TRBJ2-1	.	CASSTSPGPYYNEQFF	TGCGCCAGCAGCACTTCTCCGGGACCCTACTACAATGAGCAGTTCTTC
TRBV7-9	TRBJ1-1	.	CASSPQSGTVNTEAFF	TGTGCCAGCAGCCCCCAATCCGGGACGGTGAACACTGAAGCTTTCTTT
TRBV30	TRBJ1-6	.	CAWKPGLGYNSPLHF	TGTGCCTGGAAGCCAGGCTTAGGCTATAATTCACCCCTCCACTTT
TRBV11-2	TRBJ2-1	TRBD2	CASSPRISGNDEQFF	TGTGCCAGCAGCCCGAGAATTAGCGGGAATGATGAGCAGTTCTTC
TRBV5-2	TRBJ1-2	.	CASSRAYGYTF	TGTGCCAGCAGCCGAGCCTATGGCTACACCTTC
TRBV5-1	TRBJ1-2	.	CASSRLNTF	TGCGCCAGCAGTCGGCTTAACACCTTC
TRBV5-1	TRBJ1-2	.	CASSPRDNGYTF	TGCGCCAGCAGCCCGAGGGACAATGGCTACACCTTC
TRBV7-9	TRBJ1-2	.	CASQGIGYGYTF	TGTGCCAGCCAAGGGATCGGCTATGGCTACACCTTC
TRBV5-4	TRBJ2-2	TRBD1	CASSKDRGRRSTFELFF	TGTGCCAGCAGCAAAGACAGGGGCAGGAGGAGTACATTTGAGCTGTTTTTT
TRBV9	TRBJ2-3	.	CASSVASGDTQYF	TGTGCCAGCAGCGTAGCTTCCGGAGATACGCAGTATTTT
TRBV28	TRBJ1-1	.	CASNSPSRGVNTEAFF	TGTGCCAGCAATTCCCCATCACGGGGGGTTAACACTGAAGCTTTCTTT
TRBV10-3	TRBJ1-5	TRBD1	CAISGNLEGAERGNQPQHF	TGTGCCATCAGTGGGAACCTGGAGGGGGCCGAGAGAGGCAATCAGCCCCAGCATTTT
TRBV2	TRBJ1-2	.	CASSDAGAEGYTF	TGTGCCAGCAGTGATGCGGGGGCGGAGGGCTACACCTTC
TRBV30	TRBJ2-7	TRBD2	CAWSVFLGLAIGEQYF	TGTGCCTGGAGTGTATTTTTGGGACTAGCCATTGGGGAGCAGTACTTC